The 19 T cell receptor beta chains in this list originate from one sample, sequenced in a study of long-term antiretroviral therapy in people with HIV. Investigators performed immunoSEQ version v3.0 at survey level. Clones were read by immunoSEQ multiplex PCR, and TCRdb kept only the in-frame ones, dropping some. The data contain approximately 21,000 clones, 82% of them singletons. The starting material was unsorted PBMCs, obtained 0.3 years after starting antiretroviral therapy. The receptors were sampled from a man aged 50-59 years with HIV.

The CDR3 sequence: CASALGQGSTDTQYF. In DNA, the CDR3 is TGTGCTAGTGCCCTGGGACAGGGGAGCACAGATACGCAGTATTTT. The V call is TRBV12-5, the J call TRBJ2-3, with 10 bases aligning to TRBD1. CDR1 is LGHNT and CDR2 is FRNRAP in the germline V gene. This CDR3 comprises 15 residues. V trimming: 7 bases; J trimming: 0 bases; junction bases outside the gene matches: 4.

This chain links TRBV6-6 with TRBJ2-6; TRBD2 is a possible D gene (5 bases). The CDR3 runs to 16 residues. Germline loops: CDR1 MNHNY, CDR2 SVGAGI (reference sequence). V lost 6 bases to trimming and J lost 1 base, with 13 bases between them. As DNA, the CDR3 is TGTGCCAGCAGCGGCATCCCGGGGTCTGGGGCCAACGTCCTGACTTTC. Its translation: CASSGIPGSGANVLTF.

This chain connects TRBV6-1 to TRBJ1-3, with D possibly TRBD1 on 5 matching bases. The CDR3 sequence is 15 residues long. In germline, CDR1 is MNHNS, CDR2 SASEGT. The germline V and J ends were trimmed by 1 base and 0 bases, with 7 bases remaining between them. In nucleotides, the CDR3 is TGTGCCAGCAGTGAAGAAGACAGCTCTGGAAACACCATATATTTT. This gives the protein CASSEEDSSGNTIYF.

V and J are TRBV5-3 and TRBJ1-4; 8 nucleotides line up with TRBD1. TRBV5-3 is designated an ORF whose function remains uncertain. With V trimmed by 4 bases and J by 5 bases, 7 bases remained unmatched. This CDR3 has 15 amino acids. The CDR3 DNA is TGTGCCAGAAGCCTAGGACAGGGTGGCAATGAAAAACTGTTTTTT. Amino acids: CARSLGQGGNEKLFF.

The chain employs TRBV7-2 and TRBJ1-5; the D gene is possibly TRBD1 (5 bases). The length of the CDR3 is 13 residues. The V end lost 1 base, the J end lost 6 bases, and 7 bases lay between the germline ends. Germline V gene sequence: CDR1 SGHTA, CDR2 FQGNSA. The CDR3 nucleotides are TGTGCCAGCAGCTTAGATAGGGGTCAGCCCCAGCATTTT. Translating gives CASSLDRGQPQHF.

This chain uses TRBV28 with TRBJ1-2; D remains ambiguous. The germline V gene encodes CDR1 MDHEN and CDR2 SYDVKM. The length of the CDR3 is 14 residues. Deletions cut 3 bases from V and 1 base from J, with 9 bases between. The CDR3: CASSFPRGNYGYTF. CDR3 coding DNA: TGTGCCAGCAGTTTTCCTCGGGGTAACTATGGCTACACCTTC.

The chain employs TRBV12-5 and TRBJ1-6; 7 nucleotides line up with TRBD1. The V and J ends lost 1 base and 9 bases, in that order; junction bases with no gene match: 6. The germline gives CDR1 LGHNT, CDR2 FRNRAP. The CDR3 consists of 15 residues. The CDR3 here is CASGLDGQAGSPLHF. Written as DNA, the CDR3 is TGTGCTAGTGGTTTGGACGGACAGGCGGGTTCACCCCTCCACTTT. The complete variable domain, with remaining parts taken from reference TRBV12-5 and TRBJ1-6, reads DARVTQTPRHKVTEMGQEVTMRCQPILGHNTVFWYRQTMMQGLELLAYFRNRAPLDDSGMPKDRFSAEMPDATLATLKIQPSEPRDSAVYFCASGLDGQAGSPLHFGNGTRLTVT.

The chain recombines TRBV7-9 with TRBJ2-5; D may correspond to TRBD1 or TRBD2 (5 bases each). CDR1 is SEHNR and CDR2 is FQNEAQ in the germline V gene (reference sequence). V was clipped by 7 bases and J by 5 bases, with 14 bases between them. CDR3 length: 13 residues. CDR3 protein: CASTLRGAETQYF. The CDR3 DNA sequence: TGTGCCAGCACCCTGAGGGGAGCGGAGACCCAGTACTTC. Using reference TRBV7-9 and TRBJ2-5 for the parts outside the CDR3, the full variable domain is DTGVSQNPRHKITKRGQNVTFRCDPISEHNRLYWYRQTLGQGPEFLTYFQNEAQLEKSRLLSDRFSAERPKGSFSTLEIQRTEQGDSAMYLCASTLRGAETQYFGPGTRLLVL.

The chain uses TRBV10-1 and TRBJ2-3; D is undetermined. Germline loops: CDR1 WNHNN, CDR2 SYGVQD (reference sequence). CDR3 length: 14 residues. The V end was cut by 6 bases, the J end by 0 bases, with 10 bases between. CDR3 sequence: CASSEPGSTDTQYF. CDR3 in DNA: TGCGCCAGCAGCGAGCCCGGGAGCACAGATACGCAGTATTTT.

J is TRBJ2-7 and V is TRBV5-4; TRBD1 matches 9 bases. Trimming at V came to 3 bases and at J to 3 bases, leaving 7 bases not matched to a gene. There are 15 residues in the CDR3. The germline V gene has CDR1 SGHNT and CDR2 YYREEE (reference sequence). The CDR3 here is CASSWTGTGNYEQYF. The DNA for the CDR3 is TGTGCCAGCAGCTGGACCGGGACAGGGAACTACGAGCAGTACTTC.

Here the CDR3 reads CASSLGRNEQFF. CDR3 coding DNA: TGTGCCAGCAGCCTCGGGAGGAATGAGCAGTTCTTC. The rearrangement joins TRBV9 to TRBJ2-1; TRBD2 agrees at 7 bases. The length of the CDR3 is 12 residues. From germline, CDR1 is SGDLS and CDR2 YYNGEE. V shed 4 bases, J shed 7 bases, and the junction held 2 bases outside the gene matches.

The chain is built from TRBV6-4 and TRBJ1-1, with 7 bases matching TRBD1. V was clipped by 2 bases and J by 0 bases; unmatched bases: 6. Germline CDR1 and CDR2: MRHNA and SNTAGT. There are 16 residues in the CDR3. The CDR3 is CASSDRGRLLNTEAFF. CDR3 sequence (DNA): TGTGCCAGCAGTGACAGGGGGCGCCTGCTGAACACTGAAGCTTTCTTT.

The rearrangement links TRBV18 to TRBJ1-1, with D uncertain. This CDR3 has 15 residues. V was cut by 0 bases and J by 0 bases, with 8 bases left in between. Germline CDR1 and CDR2: KGHSH and LQKENI. The CDR3 spells CASSPPAKVNTEAFF. As DNA, the CDR3 is TGTGCCAGCTCACCACCGGCCAAGGTGAACACTGAAGCTTTCTTT.

This clone was seen once. The chain employs TRBV19 and TRBJ2-5; D is unclear. This CDR3 is built from 14 residues. Germline V CDR1 and CDR2: LNHDA, SQIVND (reference sequence). Trimming took 2 bases from V and 4 from J, leaving 11 bases between them. CDR3 coding DNA: TGTGCCAGTAGTATAAGGGCGGCAGTAGAGACCCAGTACTTC. Residues: CASSIRAAVETQYF. The complete variable domain, with remaining parts taken from reference TRBV19 and TRBJ2-5, reads DGGITQSPKYLFRKEGQNVTLSCEQNLNHDAMYWYRQDPGQGLRLIYYSQIVNDFQKGDIAEGYSVSREKKESFPLTVTSAQKNPTAFYLCASSIRAAVETQYFGPGTRLLVL.

CDR3: CASSDRVNNEQFF. DNA for the CDR3: TGTGCCAGCAGTGACCGAGTAAATAATGAGCAGTTCTTC. The V and J genes are TRBV6-4 and TRBJ2-1; D is uncertain. Trimming removed 2 bases at V and 7 bases at J, with 9 bases between. This CDR3 is 13 amino acids long. Germline V lookup: CDR1 MRHNA, CDR2 SNTAGT.

This clone has just one count. The J gene is TRBJ1-3, the V gene TRBV11-3; the D gene is possibly TRBD1 (6 bases). This CDR3 spans 15 amino acids. Per the germline V gene, CDR1 is SGHNT and CDR2 is YENEEA. The V gene lost 8 bases and the J gene lost 0 bases, with 14 bases spanning the gap. CDR3 sequence (DNA): TGTGCCAGCTCTGGGGCCAGGGGCTCTGGAAACACCATATATTTT. It yields the protein CASSGARGSGNTIYF.

This chain connects TRBV11-2 to TRBJ2-1; possibly TRBD2 for D (6 bases). Germline assignment: CDR1 SGHAT and CDR2 FQNNGV. V lost 5 bases and J 6 bases, leaving 14 bases between the germline ends. This CDR3 has 14 amino acids. DNA for the CDR3: TGTGCCAGCAGCCCGACGACTAGTTCCAATGAGCAGTTCTTC. Encoded protein: CASSPTTSSNEQFF.

CDR3 DNA sequence: TGTGCCAGCAGCTTACCCTCCCGGGGAGGCTACACCTTC. It encodes CASSLPSRGGYTF. The rearrangement joins TRBV7-9 to TRBJ1-2; the D is unclear. This CDR3 contains 13 residues. Germline-derived CDR1 and CDR2 are SEHNR and FQNEAQ (reference sequence). V lost 2 bases, J lost 8 bases, and 12 bases lay in between.

V usage is TRBV15 and J usage is TRBJ2-7, with D tentatively TRBD1 (6 bases). Germline V lookup: CDR1 LNHNV, CDR2 YYDKDF (reference sequence). With 2 bases removed from V and 3 bases from J, the gap between germline ends came to 11 bases. This CDR3 is 14 amino acids long. DNA for the CDR3: TGTGCCACCAGCAGAACAGGGTTCGGCTACGAGCAGTACTTC. It is translated as CATSRTGFGYEQYF.